The present T cell receptor (beta chain) was sequenced within a study of neurological immune-mediated disorders. The cDNA was synthesized by 5'RACE incorporating 10-nucleotide random UMIs. From 15-18 subjects, over 190 million TCR-beta sequences were obtained in each sequencing run. TCRdb fed the 5' RACE reads into MiXCR, producing one record per CDR3 protein. The sample gives tens of thousands of distinct CDR3 sequences, more than 14% of which show up once; roughly 27% is in the top ten. Concerning this clonotype: A much larger clone differs from this one at a single base, so this may be a read error.

Trimming took 7 bases from V and 2 from J; bases not matched to a gene: 5. The CDR3 length is 13 residues. Sequenced material: PBMCs. J is TRBJ2-7 and V is TRBV12-3 or TRBV12-4; 7 bases map to TRBD2. The TCR comes from a man between 70 and 80 years old in good health. CDR3 bases: TGTGCCAGCAACGGGGGGTATACCTACGAGCAGTACTTC. It translates to CASNGGYTYEQYF.